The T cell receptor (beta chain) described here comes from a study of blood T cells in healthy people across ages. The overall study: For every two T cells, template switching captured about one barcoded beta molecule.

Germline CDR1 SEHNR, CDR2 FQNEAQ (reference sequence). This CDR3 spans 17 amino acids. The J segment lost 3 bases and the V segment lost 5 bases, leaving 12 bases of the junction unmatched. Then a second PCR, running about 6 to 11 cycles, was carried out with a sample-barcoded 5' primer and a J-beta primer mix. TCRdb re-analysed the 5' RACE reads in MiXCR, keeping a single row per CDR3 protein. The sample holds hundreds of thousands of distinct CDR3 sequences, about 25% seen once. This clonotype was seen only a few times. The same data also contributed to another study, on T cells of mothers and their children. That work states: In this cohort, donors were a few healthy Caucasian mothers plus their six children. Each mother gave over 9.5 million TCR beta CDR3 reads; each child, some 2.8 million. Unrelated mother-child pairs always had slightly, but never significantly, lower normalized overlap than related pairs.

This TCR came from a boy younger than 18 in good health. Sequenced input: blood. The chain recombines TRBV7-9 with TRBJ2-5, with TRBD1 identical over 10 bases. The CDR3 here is CASSQPPGTGVEETQYF. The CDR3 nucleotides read TGTGCCAGCAGCCAACCCCCCGGGACAGGGGTGGAAGAGACCCAGTACTTC.